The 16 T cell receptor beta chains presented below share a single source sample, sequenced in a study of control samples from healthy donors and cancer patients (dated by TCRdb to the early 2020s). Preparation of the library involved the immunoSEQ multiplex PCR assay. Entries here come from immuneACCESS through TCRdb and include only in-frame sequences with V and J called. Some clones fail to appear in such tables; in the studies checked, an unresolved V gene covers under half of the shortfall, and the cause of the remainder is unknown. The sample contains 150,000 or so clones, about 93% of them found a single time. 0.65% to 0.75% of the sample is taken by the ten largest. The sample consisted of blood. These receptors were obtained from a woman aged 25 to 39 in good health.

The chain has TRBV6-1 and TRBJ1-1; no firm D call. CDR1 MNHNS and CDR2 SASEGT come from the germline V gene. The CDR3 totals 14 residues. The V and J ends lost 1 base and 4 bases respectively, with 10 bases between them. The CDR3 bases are TGTGCCAGCAGTGAAGAGGCCTTGGGCACTGAAGCTTTCTTT. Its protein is CASSEEALGTEAFF.

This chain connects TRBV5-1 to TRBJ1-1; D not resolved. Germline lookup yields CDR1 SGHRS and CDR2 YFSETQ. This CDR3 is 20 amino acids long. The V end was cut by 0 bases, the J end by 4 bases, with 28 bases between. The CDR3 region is CASSLVWTSPPWLLATEAFF. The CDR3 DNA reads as TGCGCCAGCAGCTTGGTTTGGACGTCCCCACCGTGGTTACTTGCCACTGAAGCTTTCTTT.

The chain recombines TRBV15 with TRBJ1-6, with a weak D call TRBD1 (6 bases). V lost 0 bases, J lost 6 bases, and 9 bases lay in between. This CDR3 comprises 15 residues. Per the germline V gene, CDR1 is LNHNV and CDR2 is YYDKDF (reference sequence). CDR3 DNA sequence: TGTGCCACCAGCAGAGATCCGGACAGTAATTCACCCCTCCACTTT. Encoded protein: CATSRDPDSNSPLHF.

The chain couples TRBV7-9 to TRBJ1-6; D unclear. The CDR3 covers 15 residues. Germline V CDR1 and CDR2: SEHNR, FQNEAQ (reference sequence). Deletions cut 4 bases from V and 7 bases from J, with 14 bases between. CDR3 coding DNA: TGTGCCAGCAGCTCCCCCGGACCCATGAATTCACCCCTCCACTTT. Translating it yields CASSSPGPMNSPLHF.

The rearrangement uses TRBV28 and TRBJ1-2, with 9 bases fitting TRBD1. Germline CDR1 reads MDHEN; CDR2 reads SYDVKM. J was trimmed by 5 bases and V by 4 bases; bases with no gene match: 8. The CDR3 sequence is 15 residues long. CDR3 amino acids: CASSSPGTGSYGYTF. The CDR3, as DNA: TGTGCCAGCAGTTCACCCGGGACAGGGAGTTATGGCTACACCTTC.

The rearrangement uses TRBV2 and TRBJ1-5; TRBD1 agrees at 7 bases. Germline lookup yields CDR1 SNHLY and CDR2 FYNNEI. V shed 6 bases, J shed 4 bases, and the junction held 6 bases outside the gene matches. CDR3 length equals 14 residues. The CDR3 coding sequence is TGTGCCAGCAGCCCGACAGGGCGAAATCAGCCCCAGCATTTT. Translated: CASSPTGRNQPQHF. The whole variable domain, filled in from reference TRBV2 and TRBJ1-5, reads EPEVTQTPSHQVTQMGQEVILRCVPISNHLYFYWYRQILGQKVEFLVSFYNNEISEKSEIFDDQFSVERPDGSNFTLKIRSTKLEDSAMYFCASSPTGRNQPQHFGDGTRLSIL.

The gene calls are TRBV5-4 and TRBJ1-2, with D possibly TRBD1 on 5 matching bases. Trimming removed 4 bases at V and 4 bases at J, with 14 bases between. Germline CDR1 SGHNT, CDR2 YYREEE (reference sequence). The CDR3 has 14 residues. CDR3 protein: CASSPWTSSYGYTF. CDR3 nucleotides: TGTGCCAGCAGCCCGTGGACATCTTCCTATGGCTACACCTTC.

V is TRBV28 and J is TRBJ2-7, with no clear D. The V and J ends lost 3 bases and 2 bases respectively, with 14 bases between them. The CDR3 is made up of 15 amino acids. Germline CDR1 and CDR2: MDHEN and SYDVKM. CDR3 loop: CASSFLEQATYEQYF. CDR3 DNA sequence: TGTGCCAGCAGTTTCTTAGAGCAAGCGACCTACGAGCAGTACTTC.

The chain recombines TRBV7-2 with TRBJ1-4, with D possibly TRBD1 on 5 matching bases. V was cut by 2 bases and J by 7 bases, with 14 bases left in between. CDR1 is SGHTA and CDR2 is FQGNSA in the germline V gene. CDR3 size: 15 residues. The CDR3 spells CASSLNGGASEKLFF. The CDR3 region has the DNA TGTGCCAGCAGCTTAAATGGAGGGGCCAGTGAAAAACTGTTTTTT.

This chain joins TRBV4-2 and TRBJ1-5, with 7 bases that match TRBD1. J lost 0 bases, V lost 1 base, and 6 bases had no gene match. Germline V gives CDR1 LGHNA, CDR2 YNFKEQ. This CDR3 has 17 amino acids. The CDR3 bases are TGTGCCAGCAGCCAAGTCTCCCAGGGGGTTAGCAATCAGCCCCAGCATTTT. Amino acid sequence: CASSQVSQGVSNQPQHF.

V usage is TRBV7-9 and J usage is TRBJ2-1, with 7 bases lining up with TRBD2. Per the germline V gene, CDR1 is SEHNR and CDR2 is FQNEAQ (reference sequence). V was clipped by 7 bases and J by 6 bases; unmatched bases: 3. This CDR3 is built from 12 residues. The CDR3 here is CASTGGSNEQFF. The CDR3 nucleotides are TGTGCCAGCACCGGGGGGAGCAATGAGCAGTTCTTC. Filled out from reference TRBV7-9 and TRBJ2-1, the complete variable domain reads DTGVSQNPRHKITKRGQNVTFRCDPISEHNRLYWYRQTLGQGPEFLTYFQNEAQLEKSRLLSDRFSAERPKGSFSTLEIQRTEQGDSAMYLCASTGGSNEQFFGPGTRLTVL.

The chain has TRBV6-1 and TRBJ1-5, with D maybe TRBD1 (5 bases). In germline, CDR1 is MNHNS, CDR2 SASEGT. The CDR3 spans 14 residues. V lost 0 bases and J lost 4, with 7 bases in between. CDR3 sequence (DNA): TGTGCCAGCAGTGAAGCGGGGGTGAATCAGCCCCAGCATTTT. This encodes CASSEAGVNQPQHF.

CDR3 protein: CAISDVDPYNEQFF. CDR3 bases: TGTGCCATCAGTGACGTGGATCCCTACAATGAGCAGTTCTTC. V gene TRBV10-3 combines with J gene TRBJ2-1; D not certain. V lost 3 bases and J 2 bases, leaving 8 bases between the germline ends. Germline values: CDR1 ENHRY, CDR2 SYGVKD. The CDR3 contains 14 residues.

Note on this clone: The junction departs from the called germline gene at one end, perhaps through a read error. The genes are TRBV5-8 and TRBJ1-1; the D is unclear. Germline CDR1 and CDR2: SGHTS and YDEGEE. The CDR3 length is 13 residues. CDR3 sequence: CASSLVMNAEAFF. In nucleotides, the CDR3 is TGTGCCAGCAGCTTGGTAATGAACGCTGAAGCTTTCTTT. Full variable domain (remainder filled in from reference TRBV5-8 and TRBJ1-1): EAGVTQSPTHLIKTRGQQATLRCSPISGHTSVYWYQQALGLGLQFLLWYDEGEERNRGNFPPRFSGRQFPNYSSELNVNALELEDSALYLCASSLVMNAEAFFGQGTRLTVV.

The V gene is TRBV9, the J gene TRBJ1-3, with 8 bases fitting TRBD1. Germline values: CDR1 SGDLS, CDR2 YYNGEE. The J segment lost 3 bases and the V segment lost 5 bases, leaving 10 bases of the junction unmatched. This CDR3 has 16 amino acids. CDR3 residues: CASSPTGGSNGNTIYF. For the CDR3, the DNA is TGTGCCAGCAGTCCTACAGGGGGGAGTAATGGAAACACCATATATTTT.

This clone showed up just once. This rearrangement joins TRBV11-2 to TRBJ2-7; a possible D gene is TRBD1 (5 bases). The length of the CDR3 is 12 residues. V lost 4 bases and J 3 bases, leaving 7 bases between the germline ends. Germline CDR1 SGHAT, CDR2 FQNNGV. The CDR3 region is CASSSTDYEQYF. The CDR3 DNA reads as TGTGCCAGCAGCTCGACAGACTACGAGCAGTACTTC.